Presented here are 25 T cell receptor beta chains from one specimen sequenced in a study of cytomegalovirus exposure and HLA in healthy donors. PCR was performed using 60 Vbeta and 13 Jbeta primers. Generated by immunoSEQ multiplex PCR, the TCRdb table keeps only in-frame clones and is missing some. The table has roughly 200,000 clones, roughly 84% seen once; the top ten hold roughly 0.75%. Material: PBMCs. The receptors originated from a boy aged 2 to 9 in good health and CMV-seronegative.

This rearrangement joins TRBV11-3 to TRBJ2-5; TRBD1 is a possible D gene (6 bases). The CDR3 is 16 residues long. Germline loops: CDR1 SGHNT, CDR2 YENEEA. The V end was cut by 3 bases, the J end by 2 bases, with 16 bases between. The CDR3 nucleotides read TGTGCCAGCAGCTTCTGGAAGGACAGTAGGCAAGAGACCCAGTACTTC. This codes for CASSFWKDSRQETQYF.

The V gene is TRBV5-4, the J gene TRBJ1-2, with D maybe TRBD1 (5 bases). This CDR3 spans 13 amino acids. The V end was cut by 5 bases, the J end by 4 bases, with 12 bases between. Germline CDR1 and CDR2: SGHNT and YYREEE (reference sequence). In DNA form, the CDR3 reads TGTGCCAGCAGAGGGGAGGGACGCTATGGCTACACCTTC. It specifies CASRGEGRYGYTF.

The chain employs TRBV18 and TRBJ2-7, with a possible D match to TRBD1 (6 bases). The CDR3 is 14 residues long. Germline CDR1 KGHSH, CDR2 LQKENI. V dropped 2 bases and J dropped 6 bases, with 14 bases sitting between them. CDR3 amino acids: CASSPTHTGTEQYF. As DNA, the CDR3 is TGTGCCAGCTCACCAACCCACACAGGGACCGAGCAGTACTTC.

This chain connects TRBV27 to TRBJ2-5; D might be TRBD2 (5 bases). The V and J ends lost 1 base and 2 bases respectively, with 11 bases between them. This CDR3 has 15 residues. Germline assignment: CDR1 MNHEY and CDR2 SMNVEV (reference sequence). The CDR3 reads CASSLFGVRQETQYF. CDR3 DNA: TGTGCCAGCAGTTTATTCGGGGTTAGGCAAGAGACCCAGTACTTC.

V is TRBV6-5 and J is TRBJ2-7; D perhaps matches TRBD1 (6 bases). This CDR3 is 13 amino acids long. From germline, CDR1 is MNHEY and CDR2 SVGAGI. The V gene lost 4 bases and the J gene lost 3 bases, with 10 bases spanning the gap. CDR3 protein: CASSSHRDYEQYF. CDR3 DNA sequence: TGTGCCAGCAGTTCTCACAGGGACTACGAGCAGTACTTC.

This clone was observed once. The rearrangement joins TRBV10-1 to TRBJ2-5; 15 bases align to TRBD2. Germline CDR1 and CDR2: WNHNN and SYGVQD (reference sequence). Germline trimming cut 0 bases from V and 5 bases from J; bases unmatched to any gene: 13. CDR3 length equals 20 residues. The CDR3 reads CASSESKPGLAGGIGETQYF. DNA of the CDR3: TGCGCCAGCAGTGAGTCCAAACCGGGACTAGCGGGAGGTATAGGCGAGACCCAGTACTTC.

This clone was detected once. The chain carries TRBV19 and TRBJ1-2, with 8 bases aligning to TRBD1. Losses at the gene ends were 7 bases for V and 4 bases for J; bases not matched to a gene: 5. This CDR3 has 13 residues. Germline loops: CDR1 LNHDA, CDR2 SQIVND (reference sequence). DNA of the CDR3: TGTGCCAGTAATACCGGGACAGGCTATGGCTACACCTTC. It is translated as CASNTGTGYGYTF.

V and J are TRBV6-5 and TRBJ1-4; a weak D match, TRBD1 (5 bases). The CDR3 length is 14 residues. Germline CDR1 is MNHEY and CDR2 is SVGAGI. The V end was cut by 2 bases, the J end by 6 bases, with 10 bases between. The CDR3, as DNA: TGTGCCAGCAGTTACGGAGGGGATCATGAAAAACTGTTTTTT. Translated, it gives CASSYGGDHEKLFF.

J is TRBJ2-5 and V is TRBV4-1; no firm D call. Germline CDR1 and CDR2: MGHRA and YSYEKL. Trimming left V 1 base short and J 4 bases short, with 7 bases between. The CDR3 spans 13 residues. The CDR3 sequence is CASSQGRTETQYF. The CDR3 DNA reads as TGCGCCAGCAGCCAAGGTAGAACAGAGACCCAGTACTTC.

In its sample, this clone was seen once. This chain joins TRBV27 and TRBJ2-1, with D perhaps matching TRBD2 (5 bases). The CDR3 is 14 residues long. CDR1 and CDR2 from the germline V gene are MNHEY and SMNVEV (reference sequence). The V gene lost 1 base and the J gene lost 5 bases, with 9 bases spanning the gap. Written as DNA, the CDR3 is TGTGCCAGCAGTTTATTTGACGGGAACAATGAGCAGTTCTTC. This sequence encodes CASSLFDGNNEQFF.

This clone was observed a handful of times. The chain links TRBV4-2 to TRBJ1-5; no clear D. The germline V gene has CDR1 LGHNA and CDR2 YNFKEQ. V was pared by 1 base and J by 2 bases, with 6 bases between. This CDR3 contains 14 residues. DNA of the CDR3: TGTGCCAGCAGCCAAGTTCAGGGCAATCAGCCCCAGCATTTT. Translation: CASSQVQGNQPQHF.

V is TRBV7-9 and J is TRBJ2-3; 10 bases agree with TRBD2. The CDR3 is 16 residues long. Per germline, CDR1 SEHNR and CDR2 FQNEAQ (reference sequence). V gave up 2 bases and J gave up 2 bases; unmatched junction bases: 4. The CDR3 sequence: CASSLLTSGPTDTQYF. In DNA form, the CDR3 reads TGTGCCAGCAGCTTACTGACTAGCGGGCCCACAGATACGCAGTATTTT.

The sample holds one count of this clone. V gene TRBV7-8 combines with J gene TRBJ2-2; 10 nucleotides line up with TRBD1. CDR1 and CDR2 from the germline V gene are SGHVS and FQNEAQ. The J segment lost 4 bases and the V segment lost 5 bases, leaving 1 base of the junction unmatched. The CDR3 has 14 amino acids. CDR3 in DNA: TGTGCCAGCAGCCGGACAGGGGGCACCGGGGAGCTGTTTTTT. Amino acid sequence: CASSRTGGTGELFF.

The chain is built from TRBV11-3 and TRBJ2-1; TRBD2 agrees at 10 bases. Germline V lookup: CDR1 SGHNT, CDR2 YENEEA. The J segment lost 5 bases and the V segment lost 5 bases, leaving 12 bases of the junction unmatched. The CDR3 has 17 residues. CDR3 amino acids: CASSPGVAGGLDNEQFF. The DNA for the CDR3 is TGTGCCAGCAGCCCGGGAGTAGCGGGGGGACTAGACAATGAGCAGTTCTTC.

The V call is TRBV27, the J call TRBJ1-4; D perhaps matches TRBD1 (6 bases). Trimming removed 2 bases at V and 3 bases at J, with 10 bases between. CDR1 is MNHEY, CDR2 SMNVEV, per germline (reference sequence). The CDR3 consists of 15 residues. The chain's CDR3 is CASSLVQGPNEKLFF. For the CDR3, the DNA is TGTGCCAGCAGTTTAGTCCAGGGGCCTAATGAAAAACTGTTTTTT.

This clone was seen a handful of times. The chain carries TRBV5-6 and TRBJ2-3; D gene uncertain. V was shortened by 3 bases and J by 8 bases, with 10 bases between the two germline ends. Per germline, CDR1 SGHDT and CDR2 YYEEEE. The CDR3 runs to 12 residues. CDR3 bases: TGTGCCAGCAGCTCGCGTCCGGGTACGCAGTATTTT. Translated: CASSSRPGTQYF.

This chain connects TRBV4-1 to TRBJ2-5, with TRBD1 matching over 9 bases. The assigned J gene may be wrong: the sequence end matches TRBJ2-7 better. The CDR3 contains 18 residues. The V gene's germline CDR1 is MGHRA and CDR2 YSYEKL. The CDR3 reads CASSQEGTGIISAYEQYF. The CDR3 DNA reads TGCGCCAGCAGCCAAGAAGGGACAGGGATTATTTCGGCTTACGAGCAGTACTTC.

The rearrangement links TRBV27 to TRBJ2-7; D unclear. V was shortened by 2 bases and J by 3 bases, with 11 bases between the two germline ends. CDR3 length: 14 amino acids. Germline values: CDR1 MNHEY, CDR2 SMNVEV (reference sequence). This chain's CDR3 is CASSLNVRVYEQYF. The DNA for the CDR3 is TGTGCCAGCAGTTTAAACGTACGAGTCTACGAGCAGTACTTC.

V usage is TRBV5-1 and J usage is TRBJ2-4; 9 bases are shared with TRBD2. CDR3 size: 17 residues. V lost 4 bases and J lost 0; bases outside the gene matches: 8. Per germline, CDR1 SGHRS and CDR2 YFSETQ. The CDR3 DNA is TGCGCCAGCAGCCACCAGCTAGCGGGGTTAGCCAAAAACATTCAGTACTTC. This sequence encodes CASSHQLAGLAKNIQYF. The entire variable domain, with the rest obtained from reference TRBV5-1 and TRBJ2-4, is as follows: KAGVTQTPRYLIKTRGQQVTLSCSPISGHRSVSWYQQTPGQGLQFLFEYFSETQRNKGNFPGRFSGRQFSNSRSEMNVSTLELGDSALYLCASSHQLAGLAKNIQYFGAGTRLSVL.

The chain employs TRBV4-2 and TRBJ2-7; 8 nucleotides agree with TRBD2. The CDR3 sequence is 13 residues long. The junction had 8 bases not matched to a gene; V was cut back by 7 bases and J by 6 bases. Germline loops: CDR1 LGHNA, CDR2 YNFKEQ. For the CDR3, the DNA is TGTGCCAGCACCTCGACGGGGGGGAGCGAGCAGTACTTC. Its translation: CASTSTGGSEQYF.

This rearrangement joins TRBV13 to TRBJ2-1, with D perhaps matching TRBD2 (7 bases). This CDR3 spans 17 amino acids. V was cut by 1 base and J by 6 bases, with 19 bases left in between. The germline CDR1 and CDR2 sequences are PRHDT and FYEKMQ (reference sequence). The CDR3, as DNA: TGTGCCAGCAGCTTAGAAGTCGCGGGGGCCCAGGGCAATGAGCAGTTCTTC. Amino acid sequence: CASSLEVAGAQGNEQFF.

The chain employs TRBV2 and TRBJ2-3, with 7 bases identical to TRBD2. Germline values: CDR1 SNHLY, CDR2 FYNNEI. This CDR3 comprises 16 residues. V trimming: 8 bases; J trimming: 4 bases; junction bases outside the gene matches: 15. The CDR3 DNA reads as TGTGCCAGCTCCGCCCTCGGGGGGTTTGGAGCAGATACGCAGTATTTT. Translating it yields CASSALGGFGADTQYF.

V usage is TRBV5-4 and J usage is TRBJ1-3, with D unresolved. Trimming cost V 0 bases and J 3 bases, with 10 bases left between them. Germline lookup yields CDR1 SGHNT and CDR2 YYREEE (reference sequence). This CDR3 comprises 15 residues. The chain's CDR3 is CASSLGEAIGNTIYF. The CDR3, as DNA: TGTGCCAGCAGCTTGGGGGAGGCCATTGGAAACACCATATATTTT.

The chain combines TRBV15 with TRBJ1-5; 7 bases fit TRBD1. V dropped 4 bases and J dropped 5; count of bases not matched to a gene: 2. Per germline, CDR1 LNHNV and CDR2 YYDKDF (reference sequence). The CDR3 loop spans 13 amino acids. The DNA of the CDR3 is TGTGCCACCAGCACAGGGGGAGATCAGCCCCAGCATTTT. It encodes CATSTGGDQPQHF.

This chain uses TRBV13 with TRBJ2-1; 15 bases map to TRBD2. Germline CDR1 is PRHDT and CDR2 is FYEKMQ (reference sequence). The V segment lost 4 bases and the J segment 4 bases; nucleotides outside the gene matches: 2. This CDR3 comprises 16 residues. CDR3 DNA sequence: TGTGCCAGCAGCTCGGGACTAGCGGGGGGTTACAATGAGCAGTTCTTC. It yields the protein CASSSGLAGGYNEQFF.